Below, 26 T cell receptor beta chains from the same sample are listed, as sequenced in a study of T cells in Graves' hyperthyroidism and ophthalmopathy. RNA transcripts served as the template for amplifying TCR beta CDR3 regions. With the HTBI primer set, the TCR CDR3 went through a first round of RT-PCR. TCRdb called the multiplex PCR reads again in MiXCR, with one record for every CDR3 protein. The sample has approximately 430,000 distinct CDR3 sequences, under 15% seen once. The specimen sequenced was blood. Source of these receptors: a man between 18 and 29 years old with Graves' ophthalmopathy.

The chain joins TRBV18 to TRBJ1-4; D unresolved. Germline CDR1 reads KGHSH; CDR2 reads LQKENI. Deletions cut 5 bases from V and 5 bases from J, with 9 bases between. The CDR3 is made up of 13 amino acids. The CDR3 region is CASSKTPNEKLFF. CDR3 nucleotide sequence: TGTGCCAGCTCAAAGACCCCCAATGAAAAACTGTTTTTT.

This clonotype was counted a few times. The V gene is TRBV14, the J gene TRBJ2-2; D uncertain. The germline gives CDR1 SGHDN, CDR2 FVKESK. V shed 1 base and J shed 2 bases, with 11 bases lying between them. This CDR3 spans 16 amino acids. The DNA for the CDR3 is TGTGCCAGCAGCCAAGTAAGGGCGAGTAACACCGGGGAGCTGTTTTTT. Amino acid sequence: CASSQVRASNTGELFF. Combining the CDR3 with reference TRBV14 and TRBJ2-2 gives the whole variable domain EAGVTQFPSHSVIEKGQTVTLRCDPISGHDNLYWYRRVMGKEIKFLLHFVKESKQDESGMPNNRFLAERTGGTYSTLKVQPAELEDSGVYFCASSQVRASNTGELFFGEGSRLTVL.

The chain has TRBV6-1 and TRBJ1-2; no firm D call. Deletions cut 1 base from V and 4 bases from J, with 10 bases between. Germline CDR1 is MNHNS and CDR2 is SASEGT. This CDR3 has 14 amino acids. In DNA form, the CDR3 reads TGTGCCAGCAGTGAAGGGGTCCTTCGCTATGGCTACACCTTC. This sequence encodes CASSEGVLRYGYTF.

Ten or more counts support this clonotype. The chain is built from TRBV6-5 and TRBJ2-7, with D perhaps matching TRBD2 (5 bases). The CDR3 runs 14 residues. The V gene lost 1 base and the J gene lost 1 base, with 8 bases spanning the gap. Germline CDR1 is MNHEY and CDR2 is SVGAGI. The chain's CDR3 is CASSYYRTSYEQYF. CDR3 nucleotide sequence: TGTGCCAGCAGTTACTATAGGACTTCCTACGAGCAGTACTTC.

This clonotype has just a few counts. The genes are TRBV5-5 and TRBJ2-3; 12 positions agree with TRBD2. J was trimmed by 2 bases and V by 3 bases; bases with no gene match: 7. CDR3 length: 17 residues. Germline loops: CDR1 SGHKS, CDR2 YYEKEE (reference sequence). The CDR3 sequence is CASSSRTSGTSTDTQYF. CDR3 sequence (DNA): TGTGCCAGCAGCTCAAGGACTAGCGGGACCTCCACAGATACGCAGTATTTT.

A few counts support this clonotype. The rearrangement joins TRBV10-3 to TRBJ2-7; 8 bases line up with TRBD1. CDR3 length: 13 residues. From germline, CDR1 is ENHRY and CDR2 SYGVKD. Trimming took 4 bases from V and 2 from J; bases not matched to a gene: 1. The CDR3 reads CAISGDRPYEQYF. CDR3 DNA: TGTGCCATCAGTGGGGACAGGCCCTACGAGCAGTACTTC.

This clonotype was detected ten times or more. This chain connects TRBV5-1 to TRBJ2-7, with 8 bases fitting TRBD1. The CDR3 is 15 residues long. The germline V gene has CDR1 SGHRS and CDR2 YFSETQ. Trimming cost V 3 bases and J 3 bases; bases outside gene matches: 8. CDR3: CASSWLWTGIYEQYF. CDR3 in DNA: TGCGCCAGCAGCTGGCTTTGGACAGGGATCTACGAGCAGTACTTC.

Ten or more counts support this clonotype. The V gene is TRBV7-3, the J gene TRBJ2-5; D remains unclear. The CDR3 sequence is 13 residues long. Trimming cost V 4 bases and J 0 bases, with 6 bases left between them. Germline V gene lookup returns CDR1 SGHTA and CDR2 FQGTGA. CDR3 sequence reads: CASSSNYQETQYF. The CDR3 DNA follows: TGTGCCAGCAGCTCGAACTACCAAGAGACCCAGTACTTC.

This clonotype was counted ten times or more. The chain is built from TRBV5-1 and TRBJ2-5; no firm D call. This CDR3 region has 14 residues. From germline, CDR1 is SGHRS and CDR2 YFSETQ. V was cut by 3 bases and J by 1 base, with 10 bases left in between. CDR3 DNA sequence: TGCGCCAGCAGCTCGGTGGAGATCCAAGAGACCCAGTACTTC. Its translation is CASSSVEIQETQYF.

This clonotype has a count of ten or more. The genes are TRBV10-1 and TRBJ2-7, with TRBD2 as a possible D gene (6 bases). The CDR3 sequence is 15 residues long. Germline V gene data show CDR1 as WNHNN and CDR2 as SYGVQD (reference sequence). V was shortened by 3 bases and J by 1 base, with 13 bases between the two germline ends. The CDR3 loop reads CASSEDGSGSYEQYF. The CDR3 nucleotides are TGCGCCAGCAGTGAAGACGGGAGTGGGTCCTACGAGCAGTACTTC.

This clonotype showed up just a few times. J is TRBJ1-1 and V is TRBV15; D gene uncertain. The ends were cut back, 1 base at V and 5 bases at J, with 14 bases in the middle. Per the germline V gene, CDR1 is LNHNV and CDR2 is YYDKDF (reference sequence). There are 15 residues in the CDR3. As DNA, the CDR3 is TGTGCCACCAGCAGAGTGTACACAACGAGGACTGAAGCTTTCTTT. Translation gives CATSRVYTTRTEAFF. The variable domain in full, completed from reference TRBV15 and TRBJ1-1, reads DAMVIQNPRYQVTQFGKPVTLSCSQTLNHNVMYWYQQKSSQAPKLLFHYYDKDFNNEADTPDNFQSRRPNTSFCFLDIRSPGLGDTAMYLCATSRVYTTRTEAFFGQGTRLTVV.

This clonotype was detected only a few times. The CDR3 is CASSLGHQPGGLFF. DNA for the CDR3: TGTGCCAGCAGCTTGGGACACCAGCCTGGGGGACTGTTTTTT. V gene TRBV5-5 combines with J gene TRBJ2-2, with D possibly called TRBD1 or TRBD2 (5 bases each). The CDR3 consists of 14 residues. The V end lost 0 bases, the J end lost 14 bases, and 17 bases lay between the germline ends. Germline CDR1 and CDR2: SGHKS and YYEKEE (reference sequence).

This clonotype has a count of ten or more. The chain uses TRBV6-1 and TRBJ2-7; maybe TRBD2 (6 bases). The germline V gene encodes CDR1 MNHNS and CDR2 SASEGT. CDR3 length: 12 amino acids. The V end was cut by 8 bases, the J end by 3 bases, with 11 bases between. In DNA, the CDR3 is TGTGCCAGCCGATCGACTAGCTACGAGCAGTACTTC. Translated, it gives CASRSTSYEQYF.

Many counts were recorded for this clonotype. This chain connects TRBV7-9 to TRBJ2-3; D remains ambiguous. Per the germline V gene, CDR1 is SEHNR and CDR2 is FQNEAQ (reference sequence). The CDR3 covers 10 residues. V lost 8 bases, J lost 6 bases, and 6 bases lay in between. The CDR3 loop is CASAWDTQYF. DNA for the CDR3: TGTGCCAGCGCGTGGGATACGCAGTATTTT.

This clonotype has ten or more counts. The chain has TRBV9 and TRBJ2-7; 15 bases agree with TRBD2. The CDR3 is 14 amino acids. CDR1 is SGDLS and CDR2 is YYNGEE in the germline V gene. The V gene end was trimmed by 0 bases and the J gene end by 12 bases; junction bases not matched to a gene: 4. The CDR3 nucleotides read TGTGCCAGCAGCGTAGGTGGGACTAGCGGGAGGCTGTACTTC. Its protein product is CASSVGGTSGRLYF.

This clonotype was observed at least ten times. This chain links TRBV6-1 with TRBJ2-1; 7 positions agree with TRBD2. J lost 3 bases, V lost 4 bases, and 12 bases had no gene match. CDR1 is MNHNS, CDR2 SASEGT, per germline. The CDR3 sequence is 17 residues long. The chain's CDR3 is CASSALERLAVYNEQFF. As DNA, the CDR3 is TGTGCCAGCAGTGCCCTCGAGAGGCTAGCGGTCTACAATGAGCAGTTCTTC.

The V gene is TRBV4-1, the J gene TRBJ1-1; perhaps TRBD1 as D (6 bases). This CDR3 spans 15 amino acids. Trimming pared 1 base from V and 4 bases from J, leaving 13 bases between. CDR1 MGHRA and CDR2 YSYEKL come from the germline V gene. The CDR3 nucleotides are TGCGCCAGCAGCCAAGGGATCCAGGGGAGCACTGAAGCTTTCTTT. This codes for CASSQGIQGSTEAFF.

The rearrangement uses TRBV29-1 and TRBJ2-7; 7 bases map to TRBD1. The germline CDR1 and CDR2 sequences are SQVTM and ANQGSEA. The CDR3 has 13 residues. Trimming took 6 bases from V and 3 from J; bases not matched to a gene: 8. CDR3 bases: TGCAGCGTAAGGGACAGCAAATACTACGAGCAGTACTTC. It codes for CSVRDSKYYEQYF.

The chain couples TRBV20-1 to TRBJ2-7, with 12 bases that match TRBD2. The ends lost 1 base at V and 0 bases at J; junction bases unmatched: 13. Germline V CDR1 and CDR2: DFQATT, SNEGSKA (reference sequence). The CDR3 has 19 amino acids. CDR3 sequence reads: CSARALGTSGLLASYEQYF. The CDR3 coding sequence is TGCAGTGCTAGAGCACTCGGGACTAGCGGGTTGTTAGCCTCCTACGAGCAGTACTTC.

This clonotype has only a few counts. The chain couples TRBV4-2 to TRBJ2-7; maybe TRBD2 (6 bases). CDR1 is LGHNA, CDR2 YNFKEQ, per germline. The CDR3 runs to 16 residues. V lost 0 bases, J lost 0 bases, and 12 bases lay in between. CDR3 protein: CASSQEAGFSSYEQYF. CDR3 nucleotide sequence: TGTGCCAGCAGCCAAGAGGCGGGGTTCAGCTCCTACGAGCAGTACTTC.

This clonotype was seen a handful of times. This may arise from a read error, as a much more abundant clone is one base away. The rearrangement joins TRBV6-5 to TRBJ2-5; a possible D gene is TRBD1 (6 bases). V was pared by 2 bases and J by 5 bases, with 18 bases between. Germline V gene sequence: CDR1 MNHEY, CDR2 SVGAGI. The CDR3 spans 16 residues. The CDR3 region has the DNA TGTGCCAGCAGTTACGGAGTGTCACAGGGTGGGGAGACCCAGTACTTC. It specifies CASSYGVSQGGETQYF.

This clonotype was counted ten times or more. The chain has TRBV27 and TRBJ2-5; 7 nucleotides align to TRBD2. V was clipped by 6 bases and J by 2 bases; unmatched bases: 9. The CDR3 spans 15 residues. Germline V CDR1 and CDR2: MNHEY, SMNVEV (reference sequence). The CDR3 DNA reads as TGTGCCAGCAGCCACGGCGGGAGAGGGCAAGAGACCCAGTACTTC. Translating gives CASSHGGRGQETQYF.

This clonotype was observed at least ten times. The CDR3 DNA reads as TGTGCCAGCAACTTAAGAGGACTAGCGGGGGCCAACTCCTACAATGAGCAGTTCTTC. Translated: CASNLRGLAGANSYNEQFF. V is TRBV2 and J is TRBJ2-1; 13 nucleotides line up with TRBD2. V trimming: 7 bases; J trimming: 0 bases; junction bases outside the gene matches: 12. The CDR3 contains 19 residues. Germline CDR1 SNHLY, CDR2 FYNNEI.

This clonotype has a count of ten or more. The CDR3 sequence is CATSPRGTGFEKLFF. The CDR3 region has the DNA TGTGCCACCAGCCCCCGTGGGACAGGATTTGAAAAACTGTTTTTT. J is TRBJ1-4 and V is TRBV15; 8 nucleotides line up with TRBD1. Trimming removed 5 bases from V and 7 bases from J; junction bases left unmatched: 9. The germline V gene encodes CDR1 LNHNV and CDR2 YYDKDF (reference sequence). The CDR3 extends over 15 amino acids.

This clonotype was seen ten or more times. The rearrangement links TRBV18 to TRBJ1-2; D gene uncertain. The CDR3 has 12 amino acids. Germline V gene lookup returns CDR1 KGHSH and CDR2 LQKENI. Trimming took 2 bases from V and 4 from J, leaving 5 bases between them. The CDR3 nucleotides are TGTGCCAGCTCACCAGCATCCTATGGCTACACCTTC. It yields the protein CASSPASYGYTF.

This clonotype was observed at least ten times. The CDR3: CASSLDWDTEAFF. The DNA of the CDR3 is TGTGCCAGCAGCTTAGACTGGGACACTGAAGCTTTCTTT. The chain is built from TRBV7-9 and TRBJ1-1, with unresolved D. The CDR3 is 13 residues long. Germline V CDR1 and CDR2: SEHNR, FQNEAQ (reference sequence). Trimming removed 1 base at V and 3 bases at J, with 6 bases between.